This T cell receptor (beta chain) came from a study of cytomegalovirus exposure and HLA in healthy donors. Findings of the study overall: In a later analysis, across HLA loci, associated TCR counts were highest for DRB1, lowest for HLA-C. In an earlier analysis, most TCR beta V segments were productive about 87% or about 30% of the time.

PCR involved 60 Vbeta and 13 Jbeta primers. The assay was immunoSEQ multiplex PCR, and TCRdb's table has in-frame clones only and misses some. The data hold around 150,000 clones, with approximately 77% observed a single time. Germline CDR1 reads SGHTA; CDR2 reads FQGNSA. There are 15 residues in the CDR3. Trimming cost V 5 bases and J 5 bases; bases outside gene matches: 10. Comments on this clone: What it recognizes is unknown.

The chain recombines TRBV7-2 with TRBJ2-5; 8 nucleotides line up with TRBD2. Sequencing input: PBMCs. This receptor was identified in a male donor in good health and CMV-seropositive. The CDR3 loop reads CASSDSSGGQETQYF. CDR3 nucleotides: TGTGCCAGCAGCGATAGTTCGGGGGGGCAGGAGACCCAGTACTTC.